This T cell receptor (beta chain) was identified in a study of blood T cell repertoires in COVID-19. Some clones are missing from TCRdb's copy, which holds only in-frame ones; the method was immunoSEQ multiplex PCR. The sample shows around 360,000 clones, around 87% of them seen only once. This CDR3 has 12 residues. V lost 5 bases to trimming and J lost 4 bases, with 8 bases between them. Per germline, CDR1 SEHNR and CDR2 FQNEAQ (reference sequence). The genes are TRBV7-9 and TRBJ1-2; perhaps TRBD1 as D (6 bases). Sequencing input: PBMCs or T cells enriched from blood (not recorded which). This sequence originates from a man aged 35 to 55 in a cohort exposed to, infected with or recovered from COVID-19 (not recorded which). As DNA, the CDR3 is TGTGCCAGCAGCGAGGACAGCTATGGCTACACCTTC. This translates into CASSEDSYGYTF.